This T cell receptor beta chain was retrieved from a study of blood T cell repertoires in COVID-19. Germline V gene sequence: CDR1 SGHTA, CDR2 FQGNSA. V lost 5 bases and J 1 base, leaving 23 bases between the germline ends. This CDR3 has 18 residues. The authors' processing: Using reference gene primer amplification, nucleated cell counts were estimated. TCRdb keeps only in-frame clones here, not all; method: immunoSEQ multiplex PCR. For V, J and clone size, that table is used; D and trimming come from the DNA. Of about 32,000 clones in the sample, approximately 93% were seen once. The clonotype originates from a male donor with active COVID-19. Sequenced input: peripheral blood. The chain joins TRBV7-2 to TRBJ1-1; unclear D gene. The CDR3 spells CASSLNAAGAFSNTEAFF. CDR3 bases: TGTGCCAGCAGCCTTAATGCGGCTGGAGCCTTCTCGAACACTGAAGCTTTCTTT.